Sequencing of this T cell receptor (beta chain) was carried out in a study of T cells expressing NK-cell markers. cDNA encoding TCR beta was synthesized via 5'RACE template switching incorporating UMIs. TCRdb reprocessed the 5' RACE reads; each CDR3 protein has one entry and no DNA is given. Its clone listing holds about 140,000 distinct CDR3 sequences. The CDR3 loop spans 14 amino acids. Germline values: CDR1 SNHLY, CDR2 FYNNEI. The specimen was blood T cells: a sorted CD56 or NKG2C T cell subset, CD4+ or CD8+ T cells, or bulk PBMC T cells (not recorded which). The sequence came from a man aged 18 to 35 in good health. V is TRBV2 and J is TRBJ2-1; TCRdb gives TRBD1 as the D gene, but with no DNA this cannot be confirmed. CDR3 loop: CASSEGVLRDEQFF.